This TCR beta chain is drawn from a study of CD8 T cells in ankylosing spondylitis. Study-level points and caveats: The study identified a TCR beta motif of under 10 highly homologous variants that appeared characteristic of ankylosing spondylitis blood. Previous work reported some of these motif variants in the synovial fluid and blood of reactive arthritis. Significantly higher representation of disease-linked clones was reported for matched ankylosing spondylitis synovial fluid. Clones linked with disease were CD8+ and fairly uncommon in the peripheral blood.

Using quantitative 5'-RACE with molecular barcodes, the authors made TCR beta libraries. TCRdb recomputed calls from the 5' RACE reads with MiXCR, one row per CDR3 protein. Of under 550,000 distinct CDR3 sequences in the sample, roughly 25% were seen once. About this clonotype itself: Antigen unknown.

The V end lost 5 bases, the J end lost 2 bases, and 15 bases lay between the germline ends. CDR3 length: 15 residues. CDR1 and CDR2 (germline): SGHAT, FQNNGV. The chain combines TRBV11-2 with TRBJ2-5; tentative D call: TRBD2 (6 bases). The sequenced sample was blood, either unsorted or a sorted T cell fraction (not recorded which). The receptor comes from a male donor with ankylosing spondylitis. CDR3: CASSPVGGRQETQYF. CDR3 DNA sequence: TGTGCCAGCAGCCCAGTGGGAGGAAGGCAAGAGACCCAGTACTTC.